Presented here are 21 T cell receptor beta chains from one specimen sequenced in a study of T cell responses to AZD1222 COVID-19 vaccine. Sequencing used immunoSEQ multiplex PCR; TCRdb keeps in-frame clones, though not all of them. Of 45,000 to 50,000 clones listed, about nine tenths are singletons. This material consisted of peripheral blood, taken 28 days after the second AZD1222 dose. These receptors were taken from an adult who received the AZD1222 COVID-19 vaccine.

The V gene is TRBV3-1 (or the pseudogene TRBV3-2), the J gene TRBJ1-3; D may be TRBD1 (5 bases). The V gene's germline CDR1 is LGHDT and CDR2 YNNKEL (reference sequence). CDR3 length: 12 residues. Deletions cut 11 bases from V and 2 bases from J, with 10 bases between. CDR3 in DNA: TGTGCCGCAGGGAATCCTGGAAACACCATATATTTT. This translates into CAAGNPGNTIYF.

The chain joins TRBV18 to TRBJ2-7; TRBD1 might be the D (6 bases). The V gene lost 6 bases and the J gene lost 4 bases, with 13 bases spanning the gap. This CDR3 has 13 amino acids. Germline CDR1 and CDR2: KGHSH and LQKENI. CDR3 DNA sequence: TGTGCCAGCTCCCTCCGGACAGCTTACGAGCAGTACTTC. Translated: CASSLRTAYEQYF.

The gene calls are TRBV7-2 and TRBJ1-3; 7 nucleotides match TRBD1. CDR3 length: 17 residues. J lost 0 bases, V lost 1 base, and 6 bases had no gene match. Germline V lookup: CDR1 SGHTA, CDR2 FQGNSA. The CDR3: CASSLGTGLSSGNTIYF. In DNA form, the CDR3 reads TGTGCCAGCAGCTTAGGGACAGGTCTATCCTCTGGAAACACCATATATTTT. Drawing the rest from reference TRBV7-2 and TRBJ1-3, the complete variable domain is GAGVSQSPSNKVTEKGKDVELRCDPISGHTALYWYRQSLGQGLEFLIYFQGNSAPDKSGLPSDRFSAERTGGSVSTLTIQRTQQEDSAVYLCASSLGTGLSSGNTIYFGEGSWLTVV.

The V and J genes are TRBV10-2 and TRBJ2-7; D not resolved. Germline CDR1 and CDR2: WSHSY and SAAADI. This CDR3 comprises 15 residues. The V gene lost 3 bases and the J gene lost 2 bases, with 14 bases spanning the gap. CDR3 sequence: CASSEGLTATYEQYF. CDR3 nucleotide sequence: TGCGCCAGCAGTGAAGGTTTGACCGCTACCTACGAGCAGTACTTC.

The chain combines TRBV19 with TRBJ2-2; D is unclear. The CDR3 sequence is 16 residues long. Trimming cost V 3 bases and J 0 bases, with 11 bases left between them. CDR1 is LNHDA and CDR2 is SQIVND in the germline V gene (reference sequence). The CDR3 here is CASSMPANANTGELFF. For the CDR3, the DNA is TGTGCCAGTAGTATGCCCGCTAACGCGAACACCGGGGAGCTGTTTTTT. Drawing the rest from reference TRBV19 and TRBJ2-2, the complete variable domain is DGGITQSPKYLFRKEGQNVTLSCEQNLNHDAMYWYRQDPGQGLRLIYYSQIVNDFQKGDIAEGYSVSREKKESFPLTVTSAQKNPTAFYLCASSMPANANTGELFFGEGSRLTVL.

This chain uses TRBV11-2 with TRBJ1-3; D is possibly TRBD1 (5 bases). This CDR3 has 15 amino acids. Looked up from germline, CDR1 is SGHAT and CDR2 is FQNNGV. Trimming cost V 0 bases and J 4 bases, with 10 bases left between them. The CDR3 DNA is TGTGCCAGCAGCTTAGAGGCAGGGAGAGGAAACACCATATATTTT. Residues: CASSLEAGRGNTIYF.

The V call is TRBV7-9, the J call TRBJ2-7, with 12 nucleotides matching TRBD1. From germline, CDR1 is SEHNR and CDR2 FQNEAQ (reference sequence). There are 17 residues in the CDR3. J gave up 5 bases and V 2 bases, and 10 bases lay outside the gene matches. CDR3 region: CASSLSLTGQGADEQYF. The CDR3 nucleotides read TGTGCCAGCAGCTTAAGTTTGACGGGACAGGGGGCAGACGAGCAGTACTTC.

The chain uses TRBV9 and TRBJ2-7, with D unresolved. Trimming shortened V by 2 bases and J by 2 bases, and 14 bases separated the two germline ends. This CDR3 has 15 amino acids. Per the germline V gene, CDR1 is SGDLS and CDR2 is YYNGEE. The CDR3 region has the DNA TGTGCCAGCAGCGTCTCTGTAGGAAGCCCCTACGAGCAGTACTTC. It specifies CASSVSVGSPYEQYF.

The gene calls are TRBV6-5 and TRBJ2-3; 8 bases align to TRBD2. J lost 3 bases, V lost 10 bases, and 9 bases had no gene match. Germline assignment: CDR1 MNHEY and CDR2 SVGAGI. The CDR3 length is 14 residues. The DNA of the CDR3 is TGTGCCACCGGGAGGGCCAAATCAACAGATACGCAGTATTTT. Residues: CATGRAKSTDTQYF.

The V call is TRBV28, the J call TRBJ1-1; D is possibly TRBD1 (5 bases). The CDR3 covers 13 residues. In germline, CDR1 is MDHEN, CDR2 SYDVKM. With 6 bases removed from V and 6 bases from J, the gap between germline ends came to 14 bases. The CDR3 DNA follows: TGTGCCAGCAGGCAAGCAGGGTTTGCTGAAGCTTTCTTT. Its protein product is CASRQAGFAEAFF.

The rearrangement links TRBV6-1 to TRBJ2-3, with D possibly matching TRBD1 (5 bases). The CDR3 loop spans 14 amino acids. CDR1 is MNHNS, CDR2 SASEGT, per germline. Between the trimmed V and J ends, which lost 3 bases and 6 bases, there was a span of 13 bases. CDR3 bases: TGTGCCAGCAGTGAGTCCCCCCCAGGGGATACGCAGTATTTT. Its protein product is CASSESPPGDTQYF.

The genes are TRBV6-4 and TRBJ1-5, with unresolved D. V was pared by 7 bases and J by 5 bases, with 12 bases between. Germline V gene data show CDR1 as MRHNA and CDR2 as SNTAGT. The CDR3 extends over 13 amino acids. The CDR3 coding sequence is TGTGCCAGCACGGGCGGGTCCCATCAGCCCCAGCATTTT. Encoded protein: CASTGGSHQPQHF.

This clone has only one observation. The V and J genes are TRBV7-2 and TRBJ2-1; TRBD2 is a possible D gene (6 bases). The germline V gene encodes CDR1 SGHTA and CDR2 FQGNSA. The CDR3 totals 15 residues. The V end was cut by 4 bases, the J end by 6 bases, with 16 bases between. The CDR3: CASSSRLDLGNEQFF. The CDR3, as DNA: TGTGCCAGCAGCTCCCGACTAGATTTAGGCAATGAGCAGTTCTTC.

The chain employs TRBV7-2 and TRBJ1-4; perhaps TRBD1 as D (5 bases). The V end lost 1 base, the J end lost 7 bases, and 13 bases lay between the germline ends. The CDR3 totals 15 residues. Germline lookup yields CDR1 SGHTA and CDR2 FQGNSA. The CDR3 spells CASSLEGEGTEKLFF. The CDR3 DNA is TGTGCCAGCAGCTTAGAAGGGGAGGGGACTGAAAAACTGTTTTTT.

CDR3 protein: CASSVQGELFF. The CDR3 coding sequence is TGCGCCAGCAGCGTTCAGGGGGAGCTGTTTTTT. This sequence joins TRBV5-1 and TRBJ2-2; D is unclear. Trimming took 4 bases from V and 8 from J, leaving 6 bases between them. The CDR3 length is 11 residues. In germline, CDR1 is SGHRS, CDR2 YFSETQ.

The rearrangement links TRBV3-1 (or the pseudogene TRBV3-2) to TRBJ2-1, with D unclear. Trimming left V 1 base short and J 16 bases short, with 14 bases between. The CDR3 is made up of 12 amino acids. Germline values: CDR1 LGHDT, CDR2 YNNKEL (reference sequence). CDR3 protein: CASSQVKGECFF. The CDR3 bases are TGTGCCAGCAGCCAAGTTAAGGGTGAATGTTTCTTC.

This rearrangement joins TRBV19 to TRBJ2-1; D is unclear. The CDR3 totals 13 residues. V shed 3 bases and J shed 15 bases, with 18 bases lying between them. Germline CDR1 is LNHDA and CDR2 is SQIVND (reference sequence). CDR3 nucleotide sequence: TGTGCCAGTAGTATGCGTCAAAGAGAAGATAGGTTCTTC. Encoded protein: CASSMRQREDRFF. Combining the CDR3 with reference TRBV19 and TRBJ2-1 gives the whole variable domain DGGITQSPKYLFRKEGQNVTLSCEQNLNHDAMYWYRQDPGQGLRLIYYSQIVNDFQKGDIAEGYSVSREKKESFPLTVTSAQKNPTAFYLCASSMRQREDRFFGPGTRLTVL.

The J gene is TRBJ2-3, the V gene TRBV11-2, with a possible D match to TRBD1 (6 bases). Germline V gives CDR1 SGHAT, CDR2 FQNNGV. CDR3 length: 17 residues. V lost 1 base and J lost 4, with 18 bases in between. CDR3 bases: TGTGCCAGCAGCTTAGTGGGGGCCTCCCGGGTTTCAGATACGCAGTATTTT. It specifies CASSLVGASRVSDTQYF. The entire variable domain, with the rest obtained from reference TRBV11-2 and TRBJ2-3, is as follows: EAGVAQSPRYKIIEKRQSVAFWCNPISGHATLYWYQQILGQGPKLLIQFQNNGVVDDSQLPKDRFSAERLKGVDSTLKIQPAKLEDSAVYLCASSLVGASRVSDTQYFGPGTRLTVL.

V gene TRBV20-1 combines with J gene TRBJ1-2, with D possibly matching TRBD1 (6 bases). Germline loops: CDR1 DFQATT, CDR2 SNEGSKA (reference sequence). The CDR3 is 11 residues long. V was clipped by 2 bases and J by 5 bases, with 6 bases between them. The CDR3 region is CSARQGYGYTF. The CDR3 DNA is TGCAGTGCTAGACAGGGGTATGGCTACACCTTC.

This clone has a single count. The chain uses TRBV5-1 and TRBJ2-7; D is ambiguous. Per germline, CDR1 SGHRS and CDR2 YFSETQ. This CDR3 is built from 11 residues. The ends were cut back, 3 bases at V and 3 bases at J, with 4 bases in the middle. The CDR3 bases are TGCGCCAGCAGCTCCAACTACGAGCAGTACTTC. Protein sequence: CASSSNYEQYF.

The chain employs TRBV27 and TRBJ2-7, with 7 positions matching TRBD2. In germline, CDR1 is MNHEY, CDR2 SMNVEV (reference sequence). The CDR3 extends over 14 amino acids. J was trimmed by 2 bases and V by 8 bases; bases with no gene match: 9. The CDR3 DNA sequence: TGTGCCAGCTCTGAGGCGGGGGTTCCCTACGAGCAGTACTTC. This encodes CASSEAGVPYEQYF.